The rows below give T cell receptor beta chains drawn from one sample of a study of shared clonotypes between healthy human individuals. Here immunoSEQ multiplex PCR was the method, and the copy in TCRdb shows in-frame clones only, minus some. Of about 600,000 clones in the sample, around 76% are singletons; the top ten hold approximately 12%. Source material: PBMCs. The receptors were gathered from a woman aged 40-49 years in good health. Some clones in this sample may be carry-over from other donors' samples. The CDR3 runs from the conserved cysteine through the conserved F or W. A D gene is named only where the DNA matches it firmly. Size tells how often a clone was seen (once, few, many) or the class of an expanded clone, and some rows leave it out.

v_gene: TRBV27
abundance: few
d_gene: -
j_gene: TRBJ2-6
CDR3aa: CASSIISGGANVLTF
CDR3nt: TGTGCCAGCAGTATCATCTCCGGGGGGGCCAACGTCCTGACTTTC

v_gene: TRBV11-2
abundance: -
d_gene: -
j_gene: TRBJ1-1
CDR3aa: CASSIQGVGEAFF
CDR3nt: TGTGCCAGCAGCATACAGGGAGTAGGAGAAGCTTTCTTT

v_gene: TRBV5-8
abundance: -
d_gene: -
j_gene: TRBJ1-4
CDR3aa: CASSLAKRTPGANEKLFF
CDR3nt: TGTGCCAGCAGCTTGGCGAAAAGGACCCCTGGGGCGAATGAAAAACTGTTTTTT

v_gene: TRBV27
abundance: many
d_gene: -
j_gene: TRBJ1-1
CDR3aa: CASSLSRNTEAFF
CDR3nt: TGTGCCAGCAGTTTATCGAGGAACACTGAAGCTTTCTTT

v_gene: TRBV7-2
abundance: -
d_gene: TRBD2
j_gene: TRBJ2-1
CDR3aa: CASTSAGFYNEQFF
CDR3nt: TGTGCCAGCACCTCAGCGGGGTTCTACAATGAGCAGTTCTTC

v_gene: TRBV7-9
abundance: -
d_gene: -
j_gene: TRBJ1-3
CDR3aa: CASSLGTPGNTIYF
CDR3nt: TGTGCCAGCAGCCTCGGGACTCCTGGAAACACCATATATTTT

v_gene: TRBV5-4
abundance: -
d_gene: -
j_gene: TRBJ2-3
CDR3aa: CASSPDHRVIDTQYF
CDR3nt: TGTGCCAGCAGCCCGGACCATCGAGTGATAGATACGCAGTATTTT

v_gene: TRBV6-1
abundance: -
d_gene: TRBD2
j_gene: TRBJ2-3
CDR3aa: CASLRTSGTDTQYF
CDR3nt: TGTGCCAGCCTGAGGACTAGCGGCACAGATACGCAGTATTTT

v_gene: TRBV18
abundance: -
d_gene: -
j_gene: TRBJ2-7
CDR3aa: CASSLGSQGGEQYF
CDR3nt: TGTGCCAGCTCACTAGGGAGTCAGGGGGGCGAGCAGTACTTC

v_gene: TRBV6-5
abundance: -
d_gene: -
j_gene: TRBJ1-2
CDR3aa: CASSYGENYGYTF
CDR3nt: TGTGCCAGCAGTTACGGGGAAAACTATGGCTACACCTTC

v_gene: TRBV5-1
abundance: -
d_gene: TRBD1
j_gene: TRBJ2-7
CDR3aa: CASSLVTGDEQYF
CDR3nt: TGCGCCAGCAGCTTGGTAACAGGGGACGAGCAGTACTTC

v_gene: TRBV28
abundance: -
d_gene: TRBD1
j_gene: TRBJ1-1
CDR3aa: CASRRTGATGWVEAFF
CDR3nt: TGTGCCAGCAGGCGAACAGGGGCAACGGGGTGGGTTGAAGCTTTCTTT

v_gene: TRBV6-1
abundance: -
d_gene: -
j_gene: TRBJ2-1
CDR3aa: CASRKGAEQFF
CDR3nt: TGTGCCAGCAGAAAAGGAGCTGAGCAGTTCTTC

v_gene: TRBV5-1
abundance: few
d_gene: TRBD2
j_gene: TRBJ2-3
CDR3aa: CASKEGGVDTQYF
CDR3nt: TGCGCCAGCAAGGAGGGAGGGGTGGATACGCAGTATTTT

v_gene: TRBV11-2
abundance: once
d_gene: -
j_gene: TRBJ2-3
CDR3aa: CASSARTTLFTDTQYF
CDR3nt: TGTGCCAGCAGCGCCCGGACTACCCTGTTCACAGATACGCAGTATTTT

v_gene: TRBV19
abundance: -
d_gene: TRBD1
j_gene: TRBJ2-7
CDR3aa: CASRANRGSYEQYF
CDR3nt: TGTGCCAGTAGGGCCAACAGGGGTTCCTACGAGCAGTACTTC

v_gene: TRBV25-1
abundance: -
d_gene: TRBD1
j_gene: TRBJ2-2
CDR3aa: CASSTTIGQGSGELFF
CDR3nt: TGTGCCAGCAGTACTACCATCGGACAGGGCTCCGGGGAGCTGTTTTTT

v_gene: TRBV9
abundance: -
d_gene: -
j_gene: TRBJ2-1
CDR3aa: CASSVLSSDYNEQFF
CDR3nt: TGTGCCAGCAGCGTATTGTCTAGCGACTACAATGAGCAGTTCTTC

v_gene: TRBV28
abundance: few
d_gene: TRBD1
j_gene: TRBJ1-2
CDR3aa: CASSLATGADGYTF
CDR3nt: TGTGCCAGCAGTTTAGCAACAGGGGCGGATGGCTACACCTTC

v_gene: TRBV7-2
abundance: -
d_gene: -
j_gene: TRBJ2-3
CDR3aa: CASSRLSGPTDTQYF
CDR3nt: TGTGCCAGCAGCCGTCTCTCCGGGCCCACAGATACGCAGTATTTT

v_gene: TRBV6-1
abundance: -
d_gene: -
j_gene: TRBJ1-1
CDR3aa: CASSRQRGEAFF
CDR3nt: TGTGCCAGCAGTCGACAGAGAGGTGAAGCTTTCTTT

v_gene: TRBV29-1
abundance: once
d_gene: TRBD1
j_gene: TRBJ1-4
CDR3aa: CSVPLTGNNEKLFF
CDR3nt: TGCAGCGTACCTTTGACAGGGAATAATGAAAAACTGTTTTTT

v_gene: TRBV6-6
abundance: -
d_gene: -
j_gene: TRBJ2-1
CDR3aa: CASRTSREGGQGEQFF
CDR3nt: TGTGCCAGCAGGACGTCACGTGAGGGGGGGCAGGGTGAGCAGTTCTTC

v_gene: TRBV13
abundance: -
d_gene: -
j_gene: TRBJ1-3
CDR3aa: CASSKRTASGNTIYF
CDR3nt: TGTGCCAGCAGCAAAAGGACAGCCTCTGGAAACACCATATATTTT

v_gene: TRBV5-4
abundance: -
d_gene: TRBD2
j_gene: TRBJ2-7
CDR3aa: CASSLQPAGFYEQYF
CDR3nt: TGTGCCAGCAGCTTGCAGCCAGCGGGGTTCTACGAGCAGTACTTC

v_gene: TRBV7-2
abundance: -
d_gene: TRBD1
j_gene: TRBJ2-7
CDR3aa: CASRQGARFEQYF
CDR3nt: TGTGCCAGCCGACAGGGGGCGCGTTTCGAGCAGTACTTC

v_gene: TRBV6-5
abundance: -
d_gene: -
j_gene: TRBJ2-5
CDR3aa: CASSRTGQETQYF
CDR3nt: TGTGCCAGCAGTAGGACTGGCCAAGAGACCCAGTACTTC

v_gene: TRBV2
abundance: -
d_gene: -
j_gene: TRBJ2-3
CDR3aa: CASTEMSTTDTQYF
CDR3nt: TGTGCCAGCACGGAAATGTCAACCACAGATACGCAGTATTTT

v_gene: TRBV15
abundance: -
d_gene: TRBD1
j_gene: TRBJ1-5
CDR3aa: CATSRGDRGGNQPQHF
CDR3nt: TGTGCCACCAGCAGGGGGGACAGGGGAGGGAATCAGCCCCAGCATTTT